This T cell receptor beta chain emerged from a study of blood T cell repertoires in COVID-19 (TCRdb year 2020). Background for the entire study: Samples covering the acute and convalescent phases of COVID-19 were provided by collaborators in the United States, Italy and Spain. The prospective study material was composed of cDNA or gDNA derived from T cells, B-cell-depleted T cells, or PBMCs. The dataset comprised deeply sampled blood TCRbeta repertoires from subjects exposed to, actively infected with, or recovered from COVID-19. The samples were drawn from two sources: the first 160 participants of the ongoing ImmuneRACE study, and 1,254 subjects contributed by 6 global collaborators. The repertoires were released in a freely available public database intended as a resource for research on the immune response to SARS-CoV-2. Where HLA class I and class II types were available, the types were taken from metadata supplied by the sample provider, not from assay-based typing. The sample metadata nearly always contained a de-identified subject ID, COVID-19 status, age in years and sex. General study outcomes and caveats: How much clinical and demographic metadata was included differed by source and by participant, and the metadata was provided uncurated.

Whole blood was collected in K2EDTA tubes by collaborating institutions according to the institutions' own protocols. Collaborator samples were shipped for TCRbeta analysis as frozen whole blood, isolated PBMCs, or DNA extracted from either sample type. CDR1 is given as MDHEN and CDR2 as SYDVKM, both from the germline V gene. V is cut back by 1 base and J by 0 bases, with 7 bases in the junction unmatched. The CDR3 goes from the cysteine to the phenylalanine over 18 residues. Of all the DNA, just the CDR3 is kept, 54 bases in frame from base 1. About this clone itself: Its recognized antigen is unknown. Base qualities are not recorded, but no much larger clone differs from it by a single base.

TCRbeta CDR3 regions were amplified from genomic DNA by means of the immunoSEQ Assay, a bias-controlled multiplex PCR. In the paper's pipeline: The number of nucleated cells in each sample was estimated by amplification of reference gene primers within the assay. Sequence reads were collapsed and filtered to measure the absolute abundance of every unique TCRbeta CDR3 rearrangement. Productive Simpson clonality was computed per sample as the square root of Simpson's diversity index over productive rearrangements. TCRdb holds this immuneACCESS table with in-frame rearrangements only. Some clones are missing; in checked studies, unresolved V genes explain under half, and the rest has no known cause. V and J calls and clone size follow that table, whereas D and trimming were derived from the DNA. This sample has some 87,000 clones in its table, and approximately 82% of those were observed once. Of the sample, 35% to 40% is held by the ten largest clones.

The V and J segments used are TRBV28 and TRBJ1-5, and 9 junctional nucleotides match TRBD1. Sequenced material: peripheral blood. The clonotype was recovered from an elderly man with active or convalescent COVID-19. The DNA sequence is TGTGCCAGCAGTTTATCGGGACAGGGAACATATAGCAATCAGCCCCAGCATTTT. It translates to CASSLSGQGTYSNQPQHF.